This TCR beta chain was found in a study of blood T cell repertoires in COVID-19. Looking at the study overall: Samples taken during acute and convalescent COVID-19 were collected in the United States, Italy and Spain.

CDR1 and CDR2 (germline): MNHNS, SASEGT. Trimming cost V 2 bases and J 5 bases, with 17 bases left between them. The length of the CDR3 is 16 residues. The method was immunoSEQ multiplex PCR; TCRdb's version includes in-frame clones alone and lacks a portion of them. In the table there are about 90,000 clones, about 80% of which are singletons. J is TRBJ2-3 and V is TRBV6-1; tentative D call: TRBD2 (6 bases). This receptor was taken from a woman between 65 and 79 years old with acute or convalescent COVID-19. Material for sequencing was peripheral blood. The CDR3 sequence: CASSESGRRGRDTQYF. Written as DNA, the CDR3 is TGTGCCAGCAGTGAATCGGGGAGGAGGGGAAGAGATACGCAGTATTTT.